This TCR beta chain was retrieved from a study of blood T cells in healthy people across ages. Study-level results: Relative to aged donors, long-lived donors carried more naive CD4+ cells and displayed higher diversity.

Only one count was recorded for this clonotype. Its specificity is unknown. CDR1 and CDR2 (germline): SNHLY, FYNNEI. V lost 7 bases, J lost 8 bases, and 10 bases stayed unmatched. This CDR3 region has 13 residues. The use of a sample-barcoded 5' primer and a J-beta primer mix characterized a second PCR of roughly 7 to 11 cycles. The authors tagged each cDNA molecule using a template-switch adaptor with 12 random nucleotides. The yield of each sample was at least 2.5 million CDR3-containing paired-end reads. Each CDR3 protein gets one entry after TCRdb re-called the 5' RACE reads with MiXCR. The table lists 850,000 or so distinct CDR3 sequences, 29% of them singletons, with around 16% in the top ten.

The chain joins TRBV2 to TRBJ1-1; 7 bases line up with TRBD1. The sequence was obtained from an elderly woman in good health. The specimen was blood. In DNA form, the CDR3 reads TGTGCCAGCATCTTAGTCTGGGACAGAGAAGCTTTCTTT. Translation gives CASILVWDREAFF.